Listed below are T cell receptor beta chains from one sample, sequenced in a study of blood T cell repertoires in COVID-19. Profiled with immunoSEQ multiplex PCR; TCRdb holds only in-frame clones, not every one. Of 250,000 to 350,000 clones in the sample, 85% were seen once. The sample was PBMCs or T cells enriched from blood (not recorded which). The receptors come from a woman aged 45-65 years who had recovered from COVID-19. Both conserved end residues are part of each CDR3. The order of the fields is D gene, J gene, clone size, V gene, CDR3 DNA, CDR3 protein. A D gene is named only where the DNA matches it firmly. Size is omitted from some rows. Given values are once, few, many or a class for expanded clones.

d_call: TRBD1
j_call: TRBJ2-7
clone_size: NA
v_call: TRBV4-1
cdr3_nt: TGCGCCAGCAGCCAAGTCGCGACAGGGGAATACGAGCAGTACTTC
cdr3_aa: CASSQVATGEYEQYF

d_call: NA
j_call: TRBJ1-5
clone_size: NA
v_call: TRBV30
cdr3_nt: TGTGCCTGGAGTCTAACCCAGGTTGGACAGCCCCAGCATTTT
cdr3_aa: CAWSLTQVGQPQHF

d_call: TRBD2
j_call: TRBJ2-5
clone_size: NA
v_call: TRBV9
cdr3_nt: TGTGCCAGCAGCCTGACTAGCTGGGAGACCCAGTACTTC
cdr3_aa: CASSLTSWETQYF

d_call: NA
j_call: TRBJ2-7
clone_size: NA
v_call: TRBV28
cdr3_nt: TGTGCCAGCAGTTTAGGGGGGTCCCGATACGAGCAGTACTTC
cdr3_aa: CASSLGGSRYEQYF

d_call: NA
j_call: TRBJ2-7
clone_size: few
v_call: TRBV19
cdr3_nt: TGTGCCAGTAGTAATGGGCGCAGGGCCGGATTTTACGAGCAGTACTTC
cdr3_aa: CASSNGRRAGFYEQYF

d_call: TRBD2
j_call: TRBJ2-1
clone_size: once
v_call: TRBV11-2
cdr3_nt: TGTGCCAGCAGACCTAGCGGGAGAGGCTCCTACAATGAGCAGTTCTTC
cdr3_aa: CASRPSGRGSYNEQFF

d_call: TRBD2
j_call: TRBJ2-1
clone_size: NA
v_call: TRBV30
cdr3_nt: TGTGCCTGGGAAGGGGTAGCGGGACATGGATATGAGCAGTTCTTC
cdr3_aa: CAWEGVAGHGYEQFF

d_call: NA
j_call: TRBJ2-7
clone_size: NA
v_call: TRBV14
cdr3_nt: TGTGCCAGCAGCCAAGGGCGACTCACCGAGCAGTACTTC
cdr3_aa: CASSQGRLTEQYF

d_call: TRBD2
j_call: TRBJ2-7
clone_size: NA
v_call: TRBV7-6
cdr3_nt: TGTGCCAGCAGCTTAGGGACTAGCGGGAGTCCCTACGAGCAGTACTTC
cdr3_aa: CASSLGTSGSPYEQYF

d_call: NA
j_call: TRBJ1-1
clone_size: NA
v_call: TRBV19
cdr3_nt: TGTGCCAGTAGTCCACCCGGGGGGCGTACTGAAGCTTTCTTT
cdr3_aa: CASSPPGGRTEAFF

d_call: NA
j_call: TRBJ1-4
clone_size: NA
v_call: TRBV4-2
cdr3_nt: TGTGCCAGCAGCCAAGACATCTCCTTTGGGGGCACTAATGAAAAACTGTTTTTT
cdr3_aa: CASSQDISFGGTNEKLFF

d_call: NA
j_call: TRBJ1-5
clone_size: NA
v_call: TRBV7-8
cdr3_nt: TGTGCCAGCACCATAGGAGGTTTGTCGCCCCAGCATTTT
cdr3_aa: CASTIGGLSPQHF

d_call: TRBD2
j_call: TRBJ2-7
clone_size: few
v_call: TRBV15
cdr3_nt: TGTGCCACCAGCAGAGAACCTAGCGGGAGATACGAGCAGTACTTC
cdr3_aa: CATSREPSGRYEQYF

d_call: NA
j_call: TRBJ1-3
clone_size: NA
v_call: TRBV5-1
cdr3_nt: TGCGCCAGCAGCTGGGTTTCAGGGACTGGAAACACCATATATTTT
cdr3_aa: CASSWVSGTGNTIYF

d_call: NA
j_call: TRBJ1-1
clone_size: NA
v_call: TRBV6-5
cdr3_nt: TGTGCCAGCAGGGGAGGGCCATACAGGCACACTGAAGCTTTCTTT
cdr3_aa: CASRGGPYRHTEAFF

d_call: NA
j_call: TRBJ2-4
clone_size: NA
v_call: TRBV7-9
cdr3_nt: TGTGCCAGCAGCTCGTTGGTAGGGGGCAAAAACATTCAGTACTTC
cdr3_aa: CASSSLVGGKNIQYF

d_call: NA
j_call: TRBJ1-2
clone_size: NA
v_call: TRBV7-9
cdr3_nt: TGTGCCAGCAGCTTAGCGGCCACCTTAAACTATGGCTACACCTTC
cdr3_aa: CASSLAATLNYGYTF

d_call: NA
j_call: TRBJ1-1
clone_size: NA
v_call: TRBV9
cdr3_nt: TGTGCCAGCAGCCCAATCCTTGCGGGGAACACTGAAGCTTTCTTT
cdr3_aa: CASSPILAGNTEAFF

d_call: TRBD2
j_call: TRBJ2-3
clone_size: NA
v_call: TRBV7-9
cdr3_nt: TGTGCCAGCAGTCAGAGCGGGGCCCGGGATACGCAGTATTTT
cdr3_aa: CASSQSGARDTQYF

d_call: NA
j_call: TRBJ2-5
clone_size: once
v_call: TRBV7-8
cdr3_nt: TGTGCCAGCAGCTTAAGGGTTCGGGGTAGCGGCGGGGCAGGGTACTTC
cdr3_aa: CASSLRVRGSGGAGYF

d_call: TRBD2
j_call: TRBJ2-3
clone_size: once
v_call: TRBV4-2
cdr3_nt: TGTGCCAGCAGCCAAGATCCTAGCGGGAGAGGGGAAGATACGCAGTATTTT
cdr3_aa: CASSQDPSGRGEDTQYF

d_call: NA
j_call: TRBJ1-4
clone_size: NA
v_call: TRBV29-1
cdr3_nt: TGCAGCGTCCTCGGAGGGGAGTTGGCTGAAAAACTGTTTTTT
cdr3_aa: CSVLGGELAEKLFF

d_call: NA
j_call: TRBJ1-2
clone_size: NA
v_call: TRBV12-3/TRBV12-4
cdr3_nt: TGTGCCAGCAGTTTCGTACAGACCTATGGCTACACCTTC
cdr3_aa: CASSFVQTYGYTF

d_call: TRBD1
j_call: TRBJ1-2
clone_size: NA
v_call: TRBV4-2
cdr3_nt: TGTGCCAGCAGCGATAGGGGACAGCGGTTCTATGGCTACACCTTC
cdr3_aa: CASSDRGQRFYGYTF

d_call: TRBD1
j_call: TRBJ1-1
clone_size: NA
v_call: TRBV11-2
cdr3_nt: TGTGCCAGCAGCTTAAGGACCGGGACAGGGGCGAACACTGAAGCTTTCTTT
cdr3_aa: CASSLRTGTGANTEAFF

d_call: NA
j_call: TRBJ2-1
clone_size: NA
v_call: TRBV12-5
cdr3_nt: TGTGCTAGTGGCCTAAAAAACAGCAATGAGCAGTTCTTC
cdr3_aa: CASGLKNSNEQFF

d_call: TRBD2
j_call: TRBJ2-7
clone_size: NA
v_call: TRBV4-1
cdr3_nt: TGCGCCAGCTCCCCAGTAGCGGGGTTATCTTACGAGCAGTACTTC
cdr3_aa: CASSPVAGLSYEQYF

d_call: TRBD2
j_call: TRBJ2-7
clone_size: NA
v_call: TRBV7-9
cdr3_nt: TGTGCCAGCAGCACGACTAGCTTACTCCAGGCCGGGCCCTACGAGCAGTACTTC
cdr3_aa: CASSTTSLLQAGPYEQYF

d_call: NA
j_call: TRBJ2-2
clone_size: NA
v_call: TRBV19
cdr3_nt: TGTGCCAGTAGTATCTCCGCCGCGGCCAGGGCGGTCGGGGAGCTGTTTTTT
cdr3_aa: CASSISAAARAVGELFF

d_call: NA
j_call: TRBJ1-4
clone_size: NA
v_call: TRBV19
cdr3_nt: TGTGCCAGTCAAGGCACAGCTGAAAAACTGTTTTTT
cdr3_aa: CASQGTAEKLFF

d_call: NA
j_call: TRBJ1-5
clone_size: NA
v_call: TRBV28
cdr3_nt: TGTGCCAGCAGTATAACGGGGAGCAATCAGCCCCAGCATTTT
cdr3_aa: CASSITGSNQPQHF

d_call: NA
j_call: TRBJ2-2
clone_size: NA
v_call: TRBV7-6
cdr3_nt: TGTGCCAGCAGCAATTCTCTTCAGGGCACCGGGGAGCTGTTTTTT
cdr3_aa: CASSNSLQGTGELFF

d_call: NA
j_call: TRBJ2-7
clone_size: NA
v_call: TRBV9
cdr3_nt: TGTGCCAGCAGCCCTCAGACAGGAGTCGGCTACGAGCAGTACTTC
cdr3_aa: CASSPQTGVGYEQYF

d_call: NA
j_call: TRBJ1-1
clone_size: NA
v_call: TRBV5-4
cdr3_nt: TGTGCCAGCAGCGCTTCCCCAGGGGTTAACACTGAAGCTTTCTTT
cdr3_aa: CASSASPGVNTEAFF

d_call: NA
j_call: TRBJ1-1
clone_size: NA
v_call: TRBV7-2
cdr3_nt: TGTGCCAGCAGCTTAGGCAGTACCACTGAAGCTTTCTTT
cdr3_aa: CASSLGSTTEAFF

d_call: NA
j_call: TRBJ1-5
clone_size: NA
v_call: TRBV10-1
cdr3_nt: TGCGCCAGCAGTGACAGTTTGAATCAGCCCCAGCATTTT
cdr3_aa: CASSDSLNQPQHF

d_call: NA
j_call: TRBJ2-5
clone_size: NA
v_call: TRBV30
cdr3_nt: TGTGCCTGGAGTGTAGGGGGACGGGAGACCCAGTACTTC
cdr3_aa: CAWSVGGRETQYF